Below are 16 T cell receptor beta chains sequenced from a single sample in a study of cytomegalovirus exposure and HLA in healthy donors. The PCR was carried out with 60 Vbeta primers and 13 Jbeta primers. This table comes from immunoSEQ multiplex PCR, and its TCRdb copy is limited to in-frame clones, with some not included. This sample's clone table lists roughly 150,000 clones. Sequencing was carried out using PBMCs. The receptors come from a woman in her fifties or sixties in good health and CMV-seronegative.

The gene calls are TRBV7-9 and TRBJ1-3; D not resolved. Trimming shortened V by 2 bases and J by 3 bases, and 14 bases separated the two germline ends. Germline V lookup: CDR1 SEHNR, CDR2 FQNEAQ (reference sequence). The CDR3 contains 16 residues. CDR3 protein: CASSLIGEGNGNTIYF. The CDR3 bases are TGTGCCAGCAGCTTAATCGGGGAGGGAAATGGAAACACCATATATTTT. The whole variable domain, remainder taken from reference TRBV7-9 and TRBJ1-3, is DTGVSQNPRHKITKRGQNVTFRCDPISEHNRLYWYRQTLGQGPEFLTYFQNEAQLEKSRLLSDRFSAERPKGSFSTLEIQRTEQGDSAMYLCASSLIGEGNGNTIYFGEGSWLTVV.

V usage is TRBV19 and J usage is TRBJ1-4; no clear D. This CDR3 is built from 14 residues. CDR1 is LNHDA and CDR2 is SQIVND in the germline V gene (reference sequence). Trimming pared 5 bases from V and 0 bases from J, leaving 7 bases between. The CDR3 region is CASSWAATNEKLFF. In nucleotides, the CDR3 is TGTGCCAGTAGTTGGGCAGCAACTAATGAAAAACTGTTTTTT.

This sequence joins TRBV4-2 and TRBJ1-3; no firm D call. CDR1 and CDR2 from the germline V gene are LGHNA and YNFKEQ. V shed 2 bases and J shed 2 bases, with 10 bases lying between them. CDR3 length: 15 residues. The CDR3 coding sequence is TGTGCCAGCAGCCAAACCCGGGAGACTGGAAACACCATATATTTT. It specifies CASSQTRETGNTIYF.

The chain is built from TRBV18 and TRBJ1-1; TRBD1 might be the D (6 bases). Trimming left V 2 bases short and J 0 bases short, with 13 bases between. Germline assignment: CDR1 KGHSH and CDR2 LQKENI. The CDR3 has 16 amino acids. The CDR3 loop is CASSPTGPPMNTEAFF. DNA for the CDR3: TGTGCCAGCTCACCAACAGGGCCACCTATGAACACTGAAGCTTTCTTT.

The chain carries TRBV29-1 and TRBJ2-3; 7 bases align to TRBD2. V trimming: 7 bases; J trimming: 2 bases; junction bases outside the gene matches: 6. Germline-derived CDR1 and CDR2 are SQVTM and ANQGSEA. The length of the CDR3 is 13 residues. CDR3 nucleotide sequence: TGCAGCGACAGCGGGGAATCCACAGATACGCAGTATTTT. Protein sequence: CSDSGESTDTQYF.

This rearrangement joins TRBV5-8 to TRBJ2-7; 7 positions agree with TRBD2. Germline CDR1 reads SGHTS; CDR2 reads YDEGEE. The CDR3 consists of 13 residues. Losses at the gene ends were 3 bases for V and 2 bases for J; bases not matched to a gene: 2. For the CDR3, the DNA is TGTGCCAGCAGCTACGGGACTACCTACGAGCAGTACTTC. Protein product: CASSYGTTYEQYF.

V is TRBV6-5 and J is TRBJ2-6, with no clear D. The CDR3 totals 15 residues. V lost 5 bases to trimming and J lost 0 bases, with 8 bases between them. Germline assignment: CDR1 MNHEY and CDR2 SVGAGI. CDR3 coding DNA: TGTGCCAGCAGTCGCATGAGCTCTGGGGCCAACGTCCTGACTTTC. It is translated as CASSRMSSGANVLTF.

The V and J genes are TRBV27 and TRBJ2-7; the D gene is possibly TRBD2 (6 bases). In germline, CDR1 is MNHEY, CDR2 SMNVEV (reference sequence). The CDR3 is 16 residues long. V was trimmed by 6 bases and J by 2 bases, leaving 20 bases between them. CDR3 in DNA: TGTGCCAGCAGATCCTTTGGGGGGAAACTTCCCTACGAGCAGTACTTC. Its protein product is CASRSFGGKLPYEQYF.

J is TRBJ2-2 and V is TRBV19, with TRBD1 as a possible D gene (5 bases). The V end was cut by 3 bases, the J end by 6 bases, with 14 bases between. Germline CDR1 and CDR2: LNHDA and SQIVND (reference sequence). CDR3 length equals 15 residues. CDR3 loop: CASSILAGKAGELFF. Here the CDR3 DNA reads TGTGCCAGTAGTATTCTGGCAGGGAAGGCCGGGGAGCTGTTTTTT.

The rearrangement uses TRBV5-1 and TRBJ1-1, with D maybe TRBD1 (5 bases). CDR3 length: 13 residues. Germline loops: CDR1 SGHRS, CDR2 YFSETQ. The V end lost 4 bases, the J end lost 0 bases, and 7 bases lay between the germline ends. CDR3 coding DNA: TGCGCCAGCAGCGACAGTATGAACACTGAAGCTTTCTTT. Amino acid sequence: CASSDSMNTEAFF.

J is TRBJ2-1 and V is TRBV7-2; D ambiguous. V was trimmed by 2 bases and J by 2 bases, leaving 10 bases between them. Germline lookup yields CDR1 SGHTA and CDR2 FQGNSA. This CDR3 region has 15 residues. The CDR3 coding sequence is TGTGCCAGCAGCTTAATGACTGGTCCCTACAATGAGCAGTTCTTC. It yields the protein CASSLMTGPYNEQFF.

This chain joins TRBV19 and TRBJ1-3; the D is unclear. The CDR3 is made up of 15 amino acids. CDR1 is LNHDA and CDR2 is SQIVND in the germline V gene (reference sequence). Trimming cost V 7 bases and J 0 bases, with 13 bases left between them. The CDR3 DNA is TGTGCCAGTAAACCCAGATCCTCCTCTGGAAACACCATATATTTT. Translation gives CASKPRSSSGNTIYF.

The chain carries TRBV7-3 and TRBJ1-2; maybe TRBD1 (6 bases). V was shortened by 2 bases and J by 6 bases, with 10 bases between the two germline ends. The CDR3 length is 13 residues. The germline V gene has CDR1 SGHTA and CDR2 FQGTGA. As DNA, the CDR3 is TGTGCCAGCAGCTTAGGACAGAGGGATGGCTACACCTTC. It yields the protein CASSLGQRDGYTF. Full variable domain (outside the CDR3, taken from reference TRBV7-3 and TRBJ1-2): GAGVSQTPSNKVTEKGKYVELRCDPISGHTALYWYRQSLGQGPEFLIYFQGTGAADDSGLPNDRFFAVRPEGSVSTLKIQRTERGDSAVYLCASSLGQRDGYTFGSGTRLTVV.

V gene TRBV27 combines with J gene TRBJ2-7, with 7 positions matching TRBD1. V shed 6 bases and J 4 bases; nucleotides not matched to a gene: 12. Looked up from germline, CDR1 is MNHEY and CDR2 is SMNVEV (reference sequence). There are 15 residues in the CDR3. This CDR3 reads CASRNTGEPAYEQYF. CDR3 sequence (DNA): TGTGCCAGCAGAAATACAGGGGAGCCGGCTTACGAGCAGTACTTC.

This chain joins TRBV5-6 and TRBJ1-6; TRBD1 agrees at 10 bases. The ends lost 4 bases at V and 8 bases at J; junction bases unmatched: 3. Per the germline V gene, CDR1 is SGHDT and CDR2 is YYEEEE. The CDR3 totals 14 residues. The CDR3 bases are TGTGCCAGCAGCCCCGGACAGGGGGATTCACCCCTCCACTTT. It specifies CASSPGQGDSPLHF.

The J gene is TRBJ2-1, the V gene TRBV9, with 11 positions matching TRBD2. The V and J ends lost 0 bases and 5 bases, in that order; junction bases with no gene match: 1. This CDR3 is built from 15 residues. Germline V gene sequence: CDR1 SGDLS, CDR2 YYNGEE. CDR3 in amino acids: CASSVELAGDNEQFF. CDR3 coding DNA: TGTGCCAGCAGCGTAGAACTAGCGGGGGACAATGAGCAGTTCTTC. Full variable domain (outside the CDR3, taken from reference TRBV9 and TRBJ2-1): DSGVTQTPKHLITATGQRVTLRCSPRSGDLSVYWYQQSLDQGLQFLIQYYNGEERAKGNILERFSAQQFPDLHSELNLSSLELGDSALYFCASSVELAGDNEQFFGPGTRLTVL.